The 11 T cell receptor beta chains listed next were all sequenced from one sample in a study of blood T cell repertoires in COVID-19. TCRdb keeps only in-frame clones here, not all; method: immunoSEQ multiplex PCR. The sample contains under 170,000 clones, just over 85% of which appear only once. Sequencing input: peripheral blood. These receptor sequences come from a man in his sixties or seventies with acute or convalescent COVID-19.

This chain joins TRBV7-2 and TRBJ1-2, with D perhaps TRBD1 (5 bases). CDR1 SGHTA and CDR2 FQGNSA come from the germline V gene. This CDR3 has 14 amino acids. Trimming shortened V by 3 bases and J by 3 bases, and 11 bases separated the two germline ends. This chain's CDR3 is CASSFRVADYGYTF. In nucleotides, the CDR3 is TGTGCCAGCAGCTTCAGGGTTGCGGACTATGGCTACACCTTC.

The CDR3 is CASRYRASSSYNEQFF. In DNA form, the CDR3 reads TGTGCCAGCAGATACAGAGCTTCGAGCTCCTACAATGAGCAGTTCTTC. This rearrangement joins TRBV28 to TRBJ2-1; D remains ambiguous. Germline CDR1 and CDR2: MDHEN and SYDVKM. V shed 6 bases and J shed 0 bases, with 15 bases lying between them. The CDR3 contains 16 residues.

As DNA, the CDR3 is TGTGCCAGCAGTGACTACGGGAGTGAGGAGCAGTACTTC. It yields the protein CASSDYGSEEQYF. The gene calls are TRBV25-1 and TRBJ2-7; tentatively, D is TRBD2 (6 bases). Trimming removed 3 bases at V and 7 bases at J, with 13 bases between. Germline values: CDR1 MGHDK, CDR2 SYGVNS. This CDR3 has 13 amino acids.

CDR3 protein: CAISSGETQYF. In DNA, the CDR3 is TGTGCCATCAGCTCCGGAGAGACCCAGTACTTC. This chain joins TRBV10-3 and TRBJ2-5; unclear D gene. The germline V gene encodes CDR1 ENHRY and CDR2 SYGVKD. The CDR3 runs to 11 residues. The V and J ends lost 6 bases and 4 bases respectively, with 6 bases between them.

The gene calls are TRBV6-5 and TRBJ1-1, with TRBD1 matching 9 bases. Trimming took 4 bases from V and 5 from J; bases not matched to a gene: 11. CDR3 length equals 16 residues. The germline CDR1 and CDR2 sequences are MNHEY and SVGAGI. CDR3 residues: CASSSKTGGMWTEAFF. CDR3 sequence (DNA): TGTGCCAGCAGTTCCAAGACAGGGGGTATGTGGACTGAAGCTTTCTTT.

This clone was detected only once. V and J are TRBV19 and TRBJ2-7; 8 bases are shared with TRBD2. V lost 3 bases, J lost 6 bases, and 7 bases stayed unmatched. This CDR3 comprises 14 residues. Germline CDR1 and CDR2: LNHDA and SQIVND (reference sequence). The CDR3 loop is CASSISAGGGEQYF. The CDR3 DNA reads as TGTGCCAGTAGTATCTCTGCGGGAGGAGGCGAGCAGTACTTC.

The V call is TRBV6-5, the J call TRBJ1-4; tentative D call: TRBD1 (5 bases). CDR1 and CDR2 from the germline V gene are MNHEY and SVGAGI. V lost 5 bases, J lost 3 bases, and 10 bases lay in between. This CDR3 is 14 amino acids long. CDR3 in DNA: TGTGCCAGCAGTCTATGGGGGGCTAATGAAAAACTGTTTTTT. Protein product: CASSLWGANEKLFF.

The V call is TRBV19, the J call TRBJ2-5, with 10 bases matching TRBD1. The trim removed 5 bases at V and 5 bases at J, leaving 11 bases unmatched. This CDR3 region has 16 residues. Germline-derived CDR1 and CDR2 are LNHDA and SQIVND (reference sequence). The CDR3 DNA reads as TGTGCCAGTAGTCACATTGGACAGGGGGAGGTGGAGACCCAGTACTTC. It translates to CASSHIGQGEVETQYF.

The chain combines TRBV5-1 with TRBJ2-1, with 8 nucleotides matching TRBD1. The CDR3 has 15 amino acids. The germline gives CDR1 SGHRS, CDR2 YFSETQ. After removal of 0 bases from V and 5 bases from J, the junction contained 4 bases not matched to a gene. CDR3 amino acids: CASSLAGGDHNEQFF. The CDR3 coding sequence is TGCGCCAGCAGCTTGGCAGGGGGCGACCACAATGAGCAGTTCTTC.

V and J are TRBV10-3 and TRBJ2-5, with 11 bases fitting TRBD1. The CDR3 is 15 residues long. Germline-derived CDR1 and CDR2 are ENHRY and SYGVKD. J gave up 4 bases and V 5 bases, and 6 bases lay outside the gene matches. In nucleotides, the CDR3 is TGTGCCATCAGTCTTTGGGACAGGGGGGGAGAGACCCAGTACTTC. Its protein product is CAISLWDRGGETQYF.

This clone has more than one count but fewer than ten. This chain uses TRBV30 with TRBJ1-6, with D hard to call. The CDR3 spans 15 residues. Germline CDR1 is GTSNPN and CDR2 is SVGIG (reference sequence). V lost 0 bases and J 4 bases, leaving 10 bases between the germline ends. CDR3: CAWSVPGLYNSPLHF. CDR3 DNA: TGTGCCTGGAGTGTACCCGGACTTTATAATTCACCCCTCCACTTT. The complete variable domain, with remaining parts taken from reference TRBV30 and TRBJ1-6, reads SQTIHQWPATLVQPVGSPLSLECTVEGTSNPNLYWYRQAAGRGLQLLFYSVGIGQISSEVPQNLSASRPQDRQFILSSKKLLLSDSGFYLCAWSVPGLYNSPLHFGNGTRLTVT.